The 18 T cell receptor beta chains given below trace back to one sample, sequenced in a study of T cell clonality in common variable immunodeficiency. Sequencing used immunoSEQ multiplex PCR; TCRdb keeps in-frame clones, though not all of them. The sample was found to contain approximately 40,000 clones, and every one recurs. The specimen was peripheral blood mononuclear cells. The origin of the receptors is a person aged 18 to 70 in good health.

The sample holds many counts of this clone. The read terminates 3 residues before the CDR3 end, so the remaining end is supplied by the germline J gene. This chain uses TRBV4-1 with TRBJ1-5; a possible D gene is TRBD1 (6 bases). Looked up from germline, CDR1 is MGHRA and CDR2 is YSYEKL. V was shortened by 5 bases and J by 3 bases, with 11 bases between the two germline ends. The length of the CDR3 is 14 residues. Partial CDR3 DNA: TGCGCCAGCAGCATGACAGGAGACAATCAGCCC. It is translated as CASSMTGDNQP. From start to end, the CDR3 is CASSMTGDNQPQHF.

Ten or more counts support this clone. Read data end 3 residues before the CDR3 end; the end is taken from the germline J gene. This chain links TRBV4-2 with TRBJ1-6, with 8 positions matching TRBD1. The CDR3 loop spans 21 amino acids. Trimming removed 4 bases from V and 6 bases from J; junction bases left unmatched: 23. CDR1 and CDR2 from the germline V gene are LGHNA and YNFKEQ. The DNA read from the CDR3 is TGTGCCAGCAGCCCCTTGGCGGGGGACACAGGGGGAGTGGTAGGTAATTCACCC. Its protein is CASSPLAGDTGGVVGNSP. The full CDR3 reads CASSPLAGDTGGVVGNSPLHF.

Many counts were recorded for this clone. The read terminates 3 residues before the CDR3 end, so the remaining end is supplied by the germline J gene. The chain recombines TRBV19 with TRBJ1-6, with unresolved D. V was cut by 7 bases and J by 4 bases, with 8 bases left in between. Germline lookup yields CDR1 LNHDA and CDR2 SQIVND (reference sequence). The CDR3 spans 13 residues. CDR3 in amino acids: CASNGVYNSPLHF. The covered CDR3 bases are TGTGCCAGTAACGGGGTGTATAATTCACCC. The variable domain in full, completed from reference TRBV19 and TRBJ1-6, reads DGGITQSPKYLFRKEGQNVTLSCEQNLNHDAMYWYRQDPGQGLRLIYYSQIVNDFQKGDIAEGYSVSREKKESFPLTVTSAQKNPTAFYLCASNGVYNSPLHFGNGTRLTVT.

This clone was picked up many times. Read data end 3 residues before the CDR3 end; the end is taken from the germline J gene. This chain links TRBV19 with TRBJ1-2; 8 bases match TRBD1. Per germline, CDR1 LNHDA and CDR2 SQIVND (reference sequence). This CDR3 region has 17 residues. The V segment lost 1 base and the J segment 1 base; nucleotides outside the gene matches: 8. CDR3 sequence reads: CASSIVRTGISNYGYTF. CDR3 DNA (partial): TGTGCCAGTAGTATAGTTAGGACAGGGATCAGTAACTATGGC.

In this sample, this clone turned up many times. The read falls 3 residues short of the CDR3 end, and the missing part is taken from the germline J gene. This rearrangement joins TRBV29-1 to TRBJ1-2; weak D call: TRBD1 (5 bases). Per germline, CDR1 SQVTM and CDR2 ANQGSEA. V lost 2 bases and J 7 bases, leaving 17 bases between the germline ends. The CDR3 has 14 amino acids. The CDR3 is CSVEIGQGDGGYTF. The covered CDR3 bases are TGCAGCGTTGAAATTGGGCAGGGTGACGGTGGC.

This clone was recorded at least ten times. The sequenced fragment ends 3 residues before the CDR3 boundary, so the rest is inferred from the germline J gene. The chain combines TRBV5-1 with TRBJ1-1; TRBD1 aligns across 7 bases. The CDR3 is made up of 13 amino acids. Germline V lookup: CDR1 SGHRS, CDR2 YFSETQ. CDR3 amino acids: CASSRGQGQKAFF. Incomplete CDR3 DNA: TGCGCCAGCAGTAGGGGGCAGGGCCAGAAA.

Many counts were recorded for this clone. Read coverage stops 3 residues before the CDR3 terminus; the germline J gene supplies the remainder. The chain employs TRBV24-1 and TRBJ2-3, with TRBD1 matching 9 bases. There are 16 residues in the CDR3. Losses at the gene ends were 1 base for V and 4 bases for J; bases not matched to a gene: 5. The V gene's germline CDR1 is KGHDR and CDR2 SFDVKD. CDR3 amino acids: CATSDFRGQGPDTQYF. The DNA read from the CDR3 is TGTGCCACCAGTGATTTCAGGGGACAGGGCCCAGATACG.

This clone was observed at least ten times. The read is 3 residues too short to cover the CDR3 end, so that end is filled in from the germline J gene. V usage is TRBV5-1 and J usage is TRBJ2-2; the match to TRBD1 covers 7 bases. Germline V gene data show CDR1 as SGHRS and CDR2 as YFSETQ. CDR3 length: 16 residues. The J segment lost 0 bases and the V segment lost 4 bases, leaving 6 bases of the junction unmatched. The CDR3 sequence: CASSTAGGPNTGELFF. The part of the CDR3 DNA that was read is TGCGCCAGCAGCACAGCAGGGGGACCGAACACCGGGGAG.

This clone was recorded many times. The read is 3 residues too short to cover the CDR3 end, so that end is filled in from the germline J gene. The chain recombines TRBV18 with TRBJ2-6; D is possibly TRBD1 (5 bases). Germline CDR1 is KGHSH and CDR2 is LQKENI. The CDR3 is 17 residues long. Deletions cut 3 bases from V and 0 bases from J, with 12 bases between. Incomplete CDR3 DNA: TGTGCCAGCTCACCTCAGGGTCGGGTCTCTGGGGCCAACGTC. This gives the protein CASSPQGRVSGANV. The full CDR3 protein is CASSPQGRVSGANVLTF.

This clone was detected ten times or more. Read coverage stops 3 residues before the CDR3 terminus; the germline J gene supplies the remainder. The V gene is TRBV5-1, the J gene TRBJ2-5; D is ambiguous. The CDR3 is 13 amino acids. The V end lost 4 bases, the J end lost 2 bases, and 9 bases lay between the germline ends. Germline values: CDR1 SGHRS, CDR2 YFSETQ. The part of the CDR3 DNA that was read is TGCGCCAGCAGCCTCACTCCACAAGAGACC. It yields the protein CASSLTPQET. The CDR3 reads in full as CASSLTPQETQYF. Variable domain in full (rest from reference TRBV5-1 and TRBJ2-5): KAGVTQTPRYLIKTRGQQVTLSCSPISGHRSVSWYQQTPGQGLQFLFEYFSETQRNKGNFPGRFSGRQFSNSRSEMNVSTLELGDSALYLCASSLTPQETQYFGPGTRLLVL.

This clone was picked up a small number of times. The CDR3 is cut off 3 residues early in the read; its end comes from the germline J gene. The V and J genes are TRBV11-2 and TRBJ1-2; 9 nucleotides match TRBD1. The germline gives CDR1 SGHAT, CDR2 FQNNGV. The CDR3 totals 15 residues. CDR3 DNA, as far as it was read: TGTGCCAGCAGCTCAACTAGGACAGGGGCTGAGGGC. This encodes CASSSTRTGAEG. Given in full, the CDR3 is CASSSTRTGAEGYTF.

This clone was seen at least ten times. The CDR3 DNA, read in part, is TGCAGTGCTAGTTACCCGCCCTCCACACTAGCGGGAGCATACTACAATGAG. Protein product: CSASYPPSTLAGAYYNE. In full, the CDR3 reads CSASYPPSTLAGAYYNEQFF. V gene TRBV20-1 combines with J gene TRBJ2-1; 11 nucleotides agree with TRBD2. The observed sequence ends 3 residues before the CDR3 terminus, with the missing tail filled in from the germline J gene. The ends lost 3 bases at V and 3 bases at J; junction bases unmatched: 19. The CDR3 length is 20 residues. CDR1 is DFQATT, CDR2 SNEGSKA, per germline (reference sequence).

This clone occurred many times. The read stops 3 residues short of the end of the CDR3; the missing end is completed from the germline J gene. The chain uses TRBV14 and TRBJ1-5; D is uncertain. CDR1 SGHDN and CDR2 FVKESK come from the germline V gene. The V end lost 0 bases, the J end lost 9 bases, and 9 bases lay between the germline ends. The CDR3 spans 13 residues. CDR3 amino acids: CASSQESLSPQHF. The sequenced CDR3 bases are TGTGCCAGCAGCCAAGAGTCGTTATCGCCC.

This clone came up many times. The DNA ends 3 residues before the CDR3 does, and the rest of the CDR3 is filled in from the germline J gene. The chain is built from TRBV20-1 and TRBJ1-2, with TRBD1 matching 9 bases. Germline lookup yields CDR1 DFQATT and CDR2 SNEGSKA (reference sequence). This CDR3 contains 16 residues. The J segment lost 4 bases and the V segment lost 0 bases, leaving 9 bases of the junction unmatched. The CDR3 sequence: CSARDLRDRAGYGYTF. The sequenced part of the CDR3 DNA is TGCAGTGCTAGAGATTTGAGGGACAGGGCGGGCTATGGC.

This clone was seen ten or more times. The read comes to an end 3 residues before the CDR3 does, leaving the germline J gene to fill in the end. The chain combines TRBV5-1 with TRBJ1-1, with 9 bases matching TRBD1. Looked up from germline, CDR1 is SGHRS and CDR2 is YFSETQ. The CDR3 extends over 14 amino acids. J was trimmed by 7 bases and V by 1 base; bases with no gene match: 5. Here the CDR3 reads CASSLIQGAREAFF. CDR3 bases read: TGCGCCAGCAGCTTGATACAGGGGGCACGTGAA.

This clone has a count of ten or more. Read coverage stops 3 residues before the CDR3 terminus; the germline J gene supplies the remainder. V is TRBV20-1 and J is TRBJ2-7; D unclear. This CDR3 is 13 amino acids long. Germline V lookup: CDR1 DFQATT, CDR2 SNEGSKA (reference sequence). V was pared by 1 base and J by 1 base, with 8 bases between. The sequenced part of the CDR3 DNA is TGCAGTGCTAGAGCCCCGTTGTCCTACGAG. Protein product: CSARAPLSYE. The whole CDR3 reads CSARAPLSYEQYF.

This clone was detected many times. The CDR3 end is not reached by the read, which stops 3 residues before it; the germline J gene fills it in. The V call is TRBV5-6, the J call TRBJ2-7; 7 nucleotides align to TRBD2. Germline CDR1 and CDR2: SGHDT and YYEEEE. V was clipped by 6 bases and J by 6 bases; unmatched bases: 12. CDR3 length equals 14 residues. The sequenced CDR3 bases are TGTGCCAGCACGGGGGGACTGTTCGGGGCCGAG. Encoded protein: CASTGGLFGAE. The complete CDR3 reads CASTGGLFGAEQYF.

In its sample, this clone was seen a few times. Read data end 3 residues before the CDR3 end; the end is taken from the germline J gene. The V gene is TRBV20-1, the J gene TRBJ2-7; weak D call: TRBD2 (5 bases). Germline V gene sequence: CDR1 DFQATT, CDR2 SNEGSKA (reference sequence). This CDR3 spans 14 amino acids. V shed 0 bases and J shed 4 bases, with 13 bases lying between them. CDR3 sequence reads: CSARDGRGKYEQYF. CDR3 DNA (partial): TGCAGTGCTAGAGATGGTCGGGGAAAATACGAG.